Shown below are 4 T cell receptor beta chains from a single sample sequenced in a study of blood T cells in healthy people across ages. The second PCR ran about 7 to 12 cycles with a sample-barcoded 5' primer and J-beta primers. One entry per CDR3 protein results from TCRdb running MiXCR on the 5' RACE reads. The sample lists hundreds of thousands of distinct CDR3 sequences; under 30% were seen once. Sequenced sample: blood. These receptor sequences come from a woman aged 80 or over in good health.

Comment on this clonotype: The junction departs from germline at one end; a sequencing error may be responsible. CDR3 sequence reads: CATSDLSPGERFF. Here the CDR3 DNA reads TGTGCCACCAGTGATTTGAGCCCCGGGGAGCGGTTTTTT. The chain links TRBV24-1 to TRBJ2-2, with D maybe TRBD2 (5 bases). CDR1 and CDR2 (germline): KGHDR, SFDVKD. The CDR3 has 13 amino acids.

Many counts were recorded for this clonotype. The genes are TRBV6-2 or TRBV6-3 and TRBJ2-3; TRBD1 matches at 7 bases. The CDR3 spans 16 residues. CDR1 and CDR2 from the germline V gene are MNHEY and SVGEGT. The J segment lost 2 bases and the V segment lost 2 bases, leaving 7 bases of the junction unmatched. This CDR3 is CASSYQRTGLTDTQYF. CDR3 coding DNA: TGTGCCAGCAGTTACCAGCGGACAGGCCTCACAGATACGCAGTATTTT.

The J gene is TRBJ2-1, the V gene TRBV12-3 or TRBV12-4; 8 bases map to TRBD1. Trimming took 6 bases from V and 8 from J; bases not matched to a gene: 9. The CDR3 contains 14 residues. This CDR3 is CASRIGQGGDEQFF. DNA of the CDR3: TGTGCCAGCAGGATCGGACAGGGCGGCGATGAGCAGTTCTTC.

CDR3 coding DNA: TGTGCCAGCAGTACCGCAGGTTTCTCTGGAAACACCATATATTTT. Its translation: CASSTAGFSGNTIYF. The chain combines TRBV12-3 or TRBV12-4 with TRBJ1-3; D gene ambiguous. CDR3 length equals 15 residues. V lost 5 bases to trimming and J lost 0 bases, with 11 bases between them.